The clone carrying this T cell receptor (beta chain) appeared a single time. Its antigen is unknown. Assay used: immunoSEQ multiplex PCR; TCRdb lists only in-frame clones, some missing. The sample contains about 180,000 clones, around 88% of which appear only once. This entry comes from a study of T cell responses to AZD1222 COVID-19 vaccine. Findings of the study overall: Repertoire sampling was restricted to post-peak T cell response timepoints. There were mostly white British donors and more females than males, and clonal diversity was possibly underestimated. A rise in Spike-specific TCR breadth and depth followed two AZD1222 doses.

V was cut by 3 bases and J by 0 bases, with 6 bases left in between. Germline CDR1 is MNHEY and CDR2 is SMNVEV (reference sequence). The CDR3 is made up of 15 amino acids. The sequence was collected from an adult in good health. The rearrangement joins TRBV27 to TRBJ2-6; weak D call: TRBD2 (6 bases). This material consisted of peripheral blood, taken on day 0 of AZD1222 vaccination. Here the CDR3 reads CASSLGGSGANVLTF. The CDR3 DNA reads TGTGCCAGCAGTTTGGGGGGCTCTGGGGCCAACGTCCTGACTTTC. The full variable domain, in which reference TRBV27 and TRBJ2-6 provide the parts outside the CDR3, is EAQVTQNPRYLITVTGKKLTVTCSQNMNHEYMSWYRQDPGLGLRQIYYSMNVEVTDKGDVPEGYKVSRKEKRNFPLILESPSPNQTSLYFCASSLGGSGANVLTFGAGSRLTVL.